These T cell receptor beta chains were read from a single sample in a study of Tregs in tolerant kidney transplant recipients. The assay was immunoSEQ multiplex PCR, and TCRdb's table has in-frame clones only and misses some. Of some 110,000 clones listed, about 90% are singletons. Specimen: CD4+ T cells from blood. The origin of the receptors is a human donor in good health. The CDR3 runs from the conserved cysteine through the conserved F or W. D genes are given only for firm matches. Clone size, where shown, is once, few, many, or a class for clones that have expanded.

v_call	clone_size	d_call	j_call	cdr3_nt	cdr3_aa
TRBV2	-	-	TRBJ2-3	TGTGCCAGCGTAGGGACGAACCGGCGAGATACGCAGTATTTT	CASVGTNRRDTQYF
TRBV6-9	-	-	TRBJ1-1	TGTGCCACCAGAACAGACCGGTGGTGCACTGAAGCTTTCTTT	CATRTDRWCTEAFF
TRBV6-6	-	-	TRBJ1-1	TGTGCCAGCAGTTCGACCCAGAACACTGAAGCTTTCTTT	CASSSTQNTEAFF
TRBV5-1	-	-	TRBJ2-3	TGCGCCAGCAGCTCACAGATGGTCCGGGTCAGCACAGATACGCAGTATTTT	CASSSQMVRVSTDTQYF
TRBV5-1	-	-	TRBJ2-1	TGCGCCAGCAGCTTGACCCCCTCCTACAATGAGCAGTTCTTC	CASSLTPSYNEQFF
TRBV7-7	-	TRBD2	TRBJ2-1	TGTGCCAGCAGCTTAGGAGGTGGACTAGCGGGACCTACCTACAATGAGCAGTTCTTC	CASSLGGGLAGPTYNEQFF
TRBV6-5	few	TRBD1	TRBJ1-5	TGTGCCAGCAGTGCGACAGGGGTACACCGGCCCCAGCATTTT	CASSATGVHRPQHF
TRBV6-5	-	TRBD2	TRBJ2-7	TGTGCCAGCAGTTACTCCAGCGGGGGCTACGAGCAGTACTTC	CASSYSSGGYEQYF
TRBV6-5	-	-	TRBJ1-2	TGTGCCAGACCCAACCGGCAGGGGCACTATGGCTACACCTTC	CARPNRQGHYGYTF
TRBV29-1	-	TRBD2	TRBJ2-1	TGCAGCGTTGCCAGGACTAGCGGGAAAGGGAACAATGAGCAGTTCTTC	CSVARTSGKGNNEQFF
TRBV2	-	-	TRBJ1-1	TGTGCCAGCAGTGAAGGAGAAGGGGACACTGAAGCTTTCTTT	CASSEGEGDTEAFF
TRBV25-1	few	-	TRBJ1-6	TGTGCCAGCAATGAGGGCGGCTCACCCCTCCACTTT	CASNEGGSPLHF
TRBV2	once	-	TRBJ1-4	TGTGCCAGCAGGGTCAGACGGCCAACTAATGAAAAACTGTTTTTT	CASRVRRPTNEKLFF
TRBV18	-	-	TRBJ2-4	TGTGCCAGCTCACCCCGGGCCGTGTCCAAAAACATTCAGTACTTC	CASSPRAVSKNIQYF
TRBV7-6	-	-	TRBJ2-4	TGTGCCAGCAGCCCTCGGTTCACGGGGGCCAAAAACATTCAGTACTTC	CASSPRFTGAKNIQYF
TRBV9	few	-	TRBJ1-5	TGTGCCAGCAGCGTGGATGGCAATCAGCCCCAGCATTTT	CASSVDGNQPQHF
TRBV10-3	-	TRBD2	TRBJ2-7	TGTGCCATCAGTGATCCCGGGACTAAGAGCTCCTACGAGCAGTACTTC	CAISDPGTKSSYEQYF
TRBV18	-	TRBD1	TRBJ2-7	TGTGCCAGCTCACCTGCCGGGACAGGGTCCTACGAGCAGTACTTC	CASSPAGTGSYEQYF
TRBV6-1	-	TRBD2	TRBJ2-3	TGTGCCAGCAGTGCCCTACCATCGGGACTAGCGGCGACAGATACGCAGTATTTT	CASSALPSGLAATDTQYF
TRBV7-8	once	-	TRBJ1-5	TGTGCCAGCAGCTTAGCGGGGAACGCCCGTCAGCCCCAGCATTTT	CASSLAGNARQPQHF
TRBV7-2	-	-	TRBJ2-7	TGTGCCAGCAGCTCTCGCCCCGCCGACTCCTACGAGCAGTACTTC	CASSSRPADSYEQYF
TRBV11-2	-	-	TRBJ2-7	TGTGCCAGCAGCCGCTCAGGGGTAAGCTCCTACGAGCAGTACTTC	CASSRSGVSSYEQYF
TRBV29-1	once	-	TRBJ1-2	TGCAGCGCCTACCGACCGGACAGAGATCGGGGCTACACCTTC	CSAYRPDRDRGYTF
TRBV11-3	-	-	TRBJ1-4	TGTGCCAGCAGCTTAGATCAGGCCCCCGAACCCTTT	CASSLDQAPEPF
TRBV7-3	-	-	TRBJ2-6	TGTGCCAGCAGCTTAACCAGGGCCGGGGCCAACGTCCTGACTTTC	CASSLTRAGANVLTF
TRBV5-1	-	-	TRBJ2-5	TGCGCCAGCAGCTTGATACCCTCCATGTTTGAGACCGCCTGGACCCAGTACTTC	CASSLIPSMFETAWTQYF
TRBV5-1	-	-	TRBJ2-5	TGCGCCAGCAGTCCTGGGGCGATTCAAGAGACCCAGTACTTC	CASSPGAIQETQYF
TRBV7-9	-	TRBD1	TRBJ1-1	TGTGCCAGCAGTACCACAGGGGGCACTGAAGCTTTCTTT	CASSTTGGTEAFF